This entry is about one T cell receptor (beta chain). These data originate in a study of blood T cells in healthy people across ages. This CDR3 is 15 amino acids long. V lost 1 base and J lost 1, with 7 bases in between. The germline V gene has CDR1 SNHLY and CDR2 FYNNEI. PCR was performed a second time for about 7 to 11 cycles using a sample-barcoded 5' primer and a J-beta primer mix. TCRdb reanalysed the 5' RACE reads using MiXCR and keeps one entry per CDR3 protein. The sample lists approximately 670,000 distinct CDR3 sequences, around two fifths occurring once. The source is an elderly man in good health. What was sequenced was blood. The rearrangement links TRBV2 to TRBJ1-4; TRBD1 might be the D (5 bases). CDR3 protein: CASSEGGGTNEKLFF. The CDR3 region has the DNA TGTGCCAGCAGTGAAGGGGGGGGAACTAATGAAAAACTGTTTTTT.